The 21 T cell receptor beta chains given below trace back to one sample, sequenced in a study of Ad26.COV2.S vaccination and SARS-CoV-2 variants. Described treatment: over 15 received Ad26.COV2.S at low or high dose, single or two shots; 5 received placebo; per-sample allocation not given. Repertoires come from day 63 after the first vaccine or placebo injection. This table comes from immunoSEQ multiplex PCR, and its TCRdb copy is limited to in-frame clones, with some not included. The sample records 300,000 to 500,000 clones, approximately 86% being singletons. Material: peripheral blood, obtained in a trial of Ad26.COV2.S vaccine versus placebo. Source of these receptors: a person aged 18-60 years who received the Ad26.COV2.S COVID-19 vaccine or a placebo.

In DNA, the CDR3 is TGTGCCAGCAGCCCCCCAGCCGGGACTAGCGGGGGATACGAGCAGTACTTC. It yields the protein CASSPPAGTSGGYEQYF. This chain uses TRBV13 with TRBJ2-7; TRBD2 aligns across 14 bases. V lost 5 bases to trimming and J lost 4 bases; unmatched junction nucleotides: 10. Per the germline V gene, CDR1 is PRHDT and CDR2 is FYEKMQ (reference sequence). The CDR3 has 17 amino acids.

The V call is TRBV7-9, the J call TRBJ2-7, with TRBD1 matching over 7 bases. The length of the CDR3 is 13 residues. Per germline, CDR1 SEHNR and CDR2 FQNEAQ (reference sequence). The J segment lost 2 bases and the V segment lost 3 bases, leaving 1 base of the junction unmatched. As DNA, the CDR3 is TGTGCCAGCAGCTTGACAGGGCCCTACGAGCAGTACTTC. This codes for CASSLTGPYEQYF.

The gene calls are TRBV6-2 or TRBV6-3 and TRBJ2-1; 8 nucleotides agree with TRBD2. Losses at the gene ends were 6 bases for V and 5 bases for J; bases not matched to a gene: 6. Germline CDR1 and CDR2: MNHEY and SVGEGT. This CDR3 contains 14 residues. CDR3 amino acids: CASSPPGGNNEQFF. Here the CDR3 DNA reads TGTGCCAGCAGCCCCCCGGGGGGGAACAATGAGCAGTTCTTC.

The genes are TRBV18 and TRBJ1-1; D is uncertain. Looked up from germline, CDR1 is KGHSH and CDR2 is LQKENI. V was clipped by 1 base and J by 3 bases, with 12 bases between them. This CDR3 has 15 residues. The CDR3 bases are TGTGCCAGCTCACCACGAGAGGGTGGAGACACTGAAGCTTTCTTT. Its translation is CASSPREGGDTEAFF.

The chain carries TRBV7-8 and TRBJ2-3; 12 nucleotides line up with TRBD2. There are 16 residues in the CDR3. Per germline, CDR1 SGHVS and CDR2 FQNEAQ. Losses at the gene ends were 8 bases for V and 3 bases for J; bases not matched to a gene: 9. The CDR3 nucleotides read TGTGCCAGCGCCCTACGGCTAGCGGGGGGGACAGATACGCAGTATTTT. It specifies CASALRLAGGTDTQYF.

The rearrangement uses TRBV29-1 and TRBJ2-1, with 8 bases fitting TRBD2. This CDR3 comprises 15 residues. From germline, CDR1 is SQVTM and CDR2 ANQGSEA. The J segment lost 7 bases and the V segment lost 3 bases, leaving 11 bases of the junction unmatched. DNA of the CDR3: TGCAGCGTTGATCAAAACGGGGGGGCGGCAAATGAGCAGTTCTTC. Translation gives CSVDQNGGAANEQFF.

The chain joins TRBV25-1 to TRBJ1-1; D remains unclear. The CDR3 is 11 residues long. The germline V gene has CDR1 MGHDK and CDR2 SYGVNS. V was cut by 10 bases and J by 3 bases, with 9 bases left in between. CDR3 DNA sequence: TGTGCCACCGTTGGGCACACTGAAGCTTTCTTT. Amino acids: CATVGHTEAFF. Supplemented by reference TRBV25-1 and TRBJ1-1, the full variable domain reads EADIYQTPRYLVIGTGKKITLECSQTMGHDKMYWYQQDPGMELHLIHYSYGVNSTEKGDLSSESTVSRIRTEHFPLTLESARPSHTSQYLCATVGHTEAFFGQGTRLTVV.

The chain combines TRBV4-2 with TRBJ2-1, with TRBD2 matching over 15 bases. The trim removed 0 bases at V and 0 bases at J, leaving 6 bases unmatched. In germline, CDR1 is LGHNA, CDR2 YNFKEQ. The CDR3 extends over 20 amino acids. CDR3 nucleotides: TGTGCCAGCAGCCAAGATCGGGGACTAGCGGGGGGAAGCTCCTACAATGAGCAGTTCTTC. This gives the protein CASSQDRGLAGGSSYNEQFF.

The chain couples TRBV5-6 to TRBJ2-3; D call uncertain. The CDR3 is 14 amino acids. Looked up from germline, CDR1 is SGHDT and CDR2 is YYEEEE. V lost 2 bases, J lost 0 bases, and 7 bases lay in between. CDR3 sequence (DNA): TGTGCCAGCAGCTTCCCCCCTAGCACAGATACGCAGTATTTT. Translation gives CASSFPPSTDTQYF. The whole variable domain, remainder taken from reference TRBV5-6 and TRBJ2-3, is DAGVTQSPTHLIKTRGQQVTLRCSPKSGHDTVSWYQQALGQGPQFIFQYYEEEERQRGNFPDRFSGHQFPNYSSELNVNALLLGDSALYLCASSFPPSTDTQYFGPGTRLTVL.

This rearrangement joins TRBV28 to TRBJ1-3; maybe TRBD1 (5 bases). CDR1 is MDHEN, CDR2 SYDVKM, per germline. V lost 5 bases, J lost 3 bases, and 14 bases lay in between. This CDR3 has 15 residues. CDR3 DNA: TGTGCCAGCAGTCCCCTCGGGAGGGGTGGAAACACCATATATTTT. Its translation is CASSPLGRGGNTIYF.

This clone has only one observation. The chain has TRBV29-1 and TRBJ2-3; tentative D call: TRBD1 (8 bases). The V gene's germline CDR1 is SQVTM and CDR2 ANQGSEA. The CDR3 is made up of 19 amino acids. V lost 0 bases, J lost 3 bases, and 25 bases lay in between. CDR3 bases: TGCAGCGTTGAAGAGCCCCGCATAGACAGGGGAGGGGTGACAGATACGCAGTATTTT. It encodes CSVEEPRIDRGGVTDTQYF.

This clone has just one count. CDR3 DNA sequence: TGTGCCAGCAGTTTACTTTCCCGAGACTCAGCCAAAAACATTCAGTACTTC. This gives the protein CASSLLSRDSAKNIQYF. The rearrangement links TRBV28 to TRBJ2-4; D ambiguous. This CDR3 comprises 17 residues. V lost 2 bases, J lost 0 bases, and 14 bases lay in between. Germline V gives CDR1 MDHEN, CDR2 SYDVKM.

In nucleotides, the CDR3 is TGTGCCAGCTCACCACCGGGGTCGTGGGTCCACGAGCAGTACTTC. Residues: CASSPPGSWVHEQYF. V is TRBV18 and J is TRBJ2-7; D is undetermined. There are 15 residues in the CDR3. Germline lookup yields CDR1 KGHSH and CDR2 LQKENI. The germline V and J ends were trimmed by 0 bases and 5 bases, with 14 bases remaining between them.

The rearrangement links TRBV5-8 to TRBJ1-2, with TRBD1 matching 7 bases. V dropped 3 bases and J dropped 7; count of bases not matched to a gene: 6. Germline CDR1 reads SGHTS; CDR2 reads YDEGEE. There are 13 residues in the CDR3. In nucleotides, the CDR3 is TGTGCCAGCAGCTCCTCCGGGACAGTTGGCTACACCTTC. This encodes CASSSSGTVGYTF.

The rearrangement links TRBV6-6 to TRBJ2-7, with TRBD2 as a possible D gene (6 bases). CDR3 length equals 15 residues. Germline loops: CDR1 MNHNY, CDR2 SVGAGI (reference sequence). V was clipped by 2 bases and J by 1 base, with 12 bases between them. This CDR3 reads CASSYRPGDSYEQYF. In nucleotides, the CDR3 is TGTGCCAGCAGTTACCGTCCGGGGGATTCCTACGAGCAGTACTTC.

The chain employs TRBV27 and TRBJ2-5; 14 nucleotides line up with TRBD2. The V gene's germline CDR1 is MNHEY and CDR2 SMNVEV (reference sequence). V was pared by 7 bases and J by 5 bases, with 6 bases of the junction left unmatched. CDR3 size: 15 residues. CDR3 DNA: TGTGCCAGCACGACTAGCGGGGGGGCAGGGGAGACCCAGTACTTC. It encodes CASTTSGGAGETQYF.

The chain has TRBV7-8 and TRBJ2-5; D assignment may be TRBD1 or TRBD2 (5 bases each). This CDR3 spans 18 amino acids. V was clipped by 1 base and J by 2 bases, with 20 bases between them. CDR1 and CDR2 (germline): SGHVS, FQNEAQ. In nucleotides, the CDR3 is TGTGCCAGCAGCTTAGGGCGATCTTTTTTGGGGGAACAAGAGACCCAGTACTTC. Its protein is CASSLGRSFLGEQETQYF.

The chain recombines TRBV3-1 (or the pseudogene TRBV3-2) with TRBJ2-1; D might be TRBD1 (5 bases). Deletions cut 2 bases from V and 12 bases from J, with 11 bases between. The CDR3 spans 12 residues. CDR1 and CDR2 from the germline V gene are LGHDT and YNNKEL (reference sequence). CDR3 sequence: CASSQQGTWQFF. The CDR3 DNA sequence: TGTGCCAGCAGCCAACAGGGAACGTGGCAGTTCTTC.

The rearrangement joins TRBV5-6 to TRBJ2-2; 10 bases align to TRBD1. CDR3 length: 19 amino acids. V gave up 3 bases and J gave up 6 bases; unmatched junction bases: 17. Germline-derived CDR1 and CDR2 are SGHDT and YYEEEE. The CDR3 reads CASSSSAGQGIHRAGELFF. CDR3 bases: TGTGCCAGCAGCTCTTCGGCGGGACAGGGGATCCACCGGGCCGGGGAGCTGTTTTTT.

The J gene is TRBJ2-7, the V gene TRBV27; D perhaps matches TRBD2 (5 bases). Germline-derived CDR1 and CDR2 are MNHEY and SMNVEV (reference sequence). CDR3 length equals 14 residues. Trimming removed 6 bases from V and 2 bases from J, with 14 bases in between. CDR3 in amino acids: CASRKAVPPYEQYF. The CDR3 DNA is TGTGCCAGCAGAAAAGCGGTACCACCCTACGAGCAGTACTTC.

This chain uses TRBV11-2 with TRBJ2-2, with a tentative D call TRBD2 (6 bases). CDR1 SGHAT and CDR2 FQNNGV come from the germline V gene. V dropped 5 bases and J dropped 4 bases, with 11 bases sitting between them. The CDR3 has 14 amino acids. For the CDR3, the DNA is TGTGCCAGCAGCAAAAAGGGAGGCACCGGGGAGCTGTTTTTT. Amino acids: CASSKKGGTGELFF.